This entry describes one T cell receptor (beta chain). Antigen specificity is unknown. The source of the sample is a study of T-cell reconstitution after alpha-beta-depleted transplantation in children. Study-level findings and limits: A year had passed since transplant, and T-cell counts and diversity by then came mostly from newly produced T cells.

Using unique molecular identifiers, the investigators prepared the TCRbeta library. A single record per CDR3 protein comes from TCRdb applying MiXCR to the PCR reads. This sample yields tens of thousands of distinct CDR3 sequences, of which 15% to 20% are seen a single time; 51% belongs to the top ten. Germline CDR1 and CDR2: SGHVS and FQNEAQ. The CDR3 totals 15 residues. V was shortened by 2 bases and J by 0 bases, with 8 bases between the two germline ends. This receptor was taken from a male patient aged 2-15 years who had a stem cell transplant for acute lymphoblastic leukemia, so the T cells may come from the graft donor. The chain uses TRBV7-8 and TRBJ1-5; no clear D. This specimen was PBMCs, mostly from graft donor cells, taken 360 days after TCRalphabeta/CD19-depleted stem cell transplant. The CDR3 nucleotides are TGTGCCAGCAGCTTAATCGGGTTTAGCAATCAGCCCCAGCATTTT. Amino acid sequence: CASSLIGFSNQPQHF. Using reference TRBV7-8 and TRBJ1-5 for the parts outside the CDR3, the full variable domain is GAGVSQSPRYKVAKRGQDVALRCDPISGHVSLFWYQQALGQGPEFLTYFQNEAQLDKSGLPSDRFFAERPEGSVSTLKIQRTQQEDSAVYLCASSLIGFSNQPQHFGDGTRLSIL.